These T cell receptor beta chains were read from a single sample in a study of blood T cells in healthy people across ages. Each CDR3 protein is one row after TCRdb ran MiXCR on the 5' RACE reads. The sample consists of over 1,300,000 distinct CDR3 sequences, approximately 59% of them appearing once. The sample comprised blood. These receptor sequences come from a man aged 18 to 29 in good health. The CDR3 runs from the conserved cysteine through the conserved F or W. The order of the fields is V gene, J gene, clone size, D gene, CDR3 protein, CDR3 DNA. D genes are given only for firm matches. Clone size is shown for a subset of rows, as once, few, many or a class of expanded clone.

v_call: TRBV20-1
j_call: TRBJ1-2
clone_size: -
d_call: -
cdr3_aa: CSAPFSDRRNVDYGYTF
cdr3_nt: TGCAGTGCTCCATTCTCCGACAGACGAAACGTCGACTATGGCTACACCTTC

v_call: TRBV15
j_call: TRBJ2-5
clone_size: -
d_call: TRBD1
cdr3_aa: CATSEVPGTGEETQYF
cdr3_nt: TGTGCCACCAGCGAAGTACCCGGGACAGGGGAAGAGACCCAGTACTTC

v_call: TRBV5-1
j_call: TRBJ2-1
clone_size: -
d_call: -
cdr3_aa: CASSEGGYNEQFF
cdr3_nt: TGCGCCAGCAGCGAGGGGGGCTACAATGAGCAGTTCTTC

v_call: TRBV27
j_call: TRBJ2-3
clone_size: few
d_call: TRBD2
cdr3_aa: CASRASGVDTQYF
cdr3_nt: TGTGCCAGCAGGGCTAGCGGGGTAGATACGCAGTATTTT

v_call: TRBV6-4
j_call: TRBJ1-2
clone_size: -
d_call: -
cdr3_aa: CASSAQGWDYGYTF
cdr3_nt: TGTGCCAGCAGTGCCCAGGGTTGGGATTATGGCTACACCTTC

v_call: TRBV5-8
j_call: TRBJ1-2
clone_size: -
d_call: -
cdr3_aa: CASSLSGMYGYTF
cdr3_nt: TGTGCCAGCAGCTTGTCTGGAATGTATGGCTACACCTTC

v_call: TRBV7-2
j_call: TRBJ2-1
clone_size: -
d_call: TRBD1
cdr3_aa: CASSKGGGPSNEQFF
cdr3_nt: TGTGCCAGCAGCAAAGGGGGCGGGCCCTCTAATGAGCAGTTCTTC

v_call: TRBV28
j_call: TRBJ2-5
clone_size: few
d_call: -
cdr3_aa: CASKLGSMETQYF
cdr3_nt: TGTGCCAGCAAGTTGGGAAGCATGGAGACCCAGTACTTC

v_call: TRBV27
j_call: TRBJ2-5
clone_size: -
d_call: -
cdr3_aa: CASGKEETQYF
cdr3_nt: TGTGCCAGCGGAAAAGAAGAGACCCAGTACTTC

v_call: TRBV28
j_call: TRBJ2-7
clone_size: -
d_call: TRBD2
cdr3_aa: CASASGTMISYEQYF
cdr3_nt: TGTGCCAGCGCCTCCGGGACTATGATCTCCTACGAGCAGTACTTC

v_call: TRBV2
j_call: TRBJ2-7
clone_size: -
d_call: TRBD2
cdr3_aa: CASSIPSGGQSYEQYF
cdr3_nt: TGTGCCAGCAGTATACCTAGCGGGGGGCAATCCTACGAGCAGTACTTC

v_call: TRBV29-1
j_call: TRBJ2-1
clone_size: once
d_call: -
cdr3_aa: CSVNRGGGSYNEQFF
cdr3_nt: TGCAGCGTGAATAGGGGTGGCGGTTCTTACAATGAGCAGTTCTTC

v_call: TRBV20-1
j_call: TRBJ1-6
clone_size: -
d_call: -
cdr3_aa: CSAREDLSLWDRPLHF
cdr3_nt: TGCAGTGCCCGCGAGGACCTCTCCCTTTGGGATAGACCCCTCCACTTT

v_call: TRBV12-3/TRBV12-4
j_call: TRBJ1-1
clone_size: -
d_call: -
cdr3_aa: CARNWDTPNTEAFF
cdr3_nt: TGTGCCAGGAACTGGGACACGCCGAACACTGAAGCTTTCTTT

v_call: TRBV6-6
j_call: TRBJ2-3
clone_size: few
d_call: TRBD2
cdr3_aa: CASSYSRESTDTQYF
cdr3_nt: TGTGCCAGCAGTTACTCGCGGGAGTCCACAGATACGCAGTATTTT

v_call: TRBV10-3
j_call: TRBJ1-2
clone_size: few
d_call: -
cdr3_aa: CAIRTYGYTF
cdr3_nt: TGTGCCATCAGGACCTATGGCTACACCTTC

v_call: TRBV4-3
j_call: TRBJ1-1
clone_size: few
d_call: -
cdr3_aa: CASSQEMGDTEAFF
cdr3_nt: TGCGCCAGCAGCCAAGAGATGGGGGATACTGAAGCTTTCTTT

v_call: TRBV20-1
j_call: TRBJ2-3
clone_size: once
d_call: -
cdr3_aa: CSARPPAGTDTQYF
cdr3_nt: TGCAGTGCTAGACCTCCGGCGGGCACAGATACGCAGTATTTT

v_call: TRBV20-1
j_call: TRBJ2-5
clone_size: -
d_call: TRBD1
cdr3_aa: CSARDARRGETQYF
cdr3_nt: TGCAGTGCTAGAGATGCGCGCAGGGGGGAGACCCAGTACTTC

v_call: TRBV29-1
j_call: TRBJ2-7
clone_size: -
d_call: -
cdr3_aa: CSVEGLMGTSYEQYF
cdr3_nt: TGCAGCGTTGAGGGCCTTATGGGGACGTCCTACGAGCAGTACTTC

v_call: TRBV7-2
j_call: TRBJ2-7
clone_size: -
d_call: -
cdr3_aa: CASNLALRDYEQYF
cdr3_nt: TGTGCCAGCAACTTAGCCTTGCGGGACTACGAGCAGTACTTC

v_call: TRBV2
j_call: TRBJ2-1
clone_size: -
d_call: TRBD2
cdr3_aa: CASEGTSGVNEQFF
cdr3_nt: TGTGCCTCGGAGGGGACTAGCGGGGTCAATGAGCAGTTCTTC

v_call: TRBV5-1
j_call: TRBJ2-7
clone_size: -
d_call: -
cdr3_aa: CASGVGVNSEQYF
cdr3_nt: TGCGCCAGTGGCGTCGGGGTGAATAGCGAGCAGTACTTC

v_call: TRBV29-1
j_call: TRBJ2-5
clone_size: few
d_call: -
cdr3_aa: CSVEPAAGETQYF
cdr3_nt: TGCAGCGTTGAACCGGCGGCAGGGGAGACCCAGTACTTC

v_call: TRBV15
j_call: TRBJ2-7
clone_size: few
d_call: TRBD2
cdr3_aa: CATSTDSSGAYEQYF
cdr3_nt: TGTGCCACCAGCACTGATTCTAGCGGAGCCTACGAGCAGTACTTC

v_call: TRBV6-6
j_call: TRBJ2-6
clone_size: -
d_call: TRBD2
cdr3_aa: CASSLLAGAYGANVPTF
cdr3_nt: TGTGCCAGCAGTTTGCTAGCGGGAGCTTATGGGGCCAACGTCCCGACTTTC

v_call: TRBV7-9
j_call: TRBJ2-1
clone_size: -
d_call: -
cdr3_aa: CASSSSYGPHNEQFF
cdr3_nt: TGTGCCAGCAGCTCCTCTTATGGACCCCACAATGAGCAGTTCTTC

v_call: TRBV11-3
j_call: TRBJ2-3
clone_size: few
d_call: -
cdr3_aa: CASSSGPVTDTQYF
cdr3_nt: TGTGCCAGCAGCTCCGGACCAGTCACAGATACGCAGTATTTT

v_call: TRBV20-1
j_call: TRBJ2-1
clone_size: -
d_call: TRBD2
cdr3_aa: CSARWGGTRANEQFF
cdr3_nt: TGCAGTGCTAGATGGGGGGGGACGAGAGCTAACGAGCAGTTCTTC

v_call: TRBV6-5
j_call: TRBJ1-2
clone_size: -
d_call: -
cdr3_aa: CASSYSGSLGYGYTF
cdr3_nt: TGTGCCAGCAGTTACTCGGGGAGTCTAGGCTATGGCTACACCTTC

v_call: TRBV29-1
j_call: TRBJ2-3
clone_size: few
d_call: -
cdr3_aa: CSASTEPGDTQYF
cdr3_nt: TGCAGCGCCTCCACTGAACCTGGCGATACGCAGTATTTT

v_call: TRBV27
j_call: TRBJ1-2
clone_size: -
d_call: TRBD1
cdr3_aa: CASSHGTGDGYTF
cdr3_nt: TGTGCCAGCAGTCATGGGACAGGGGATGGCTACACCTTC

v_call: TRBV20-1
j_call: TRBJ2-1
clone_size: -
d_call: TRBD2
cdr3_aa: CSATYLTSGSRNEQFF
cdr3_nt: TGCAGTGCTACCTATCTGACTAGCGGGAGTCGAAATGAGCAGTTCTTC

v_call: TRBV3-1
j_call: TRBJ1-4
clone_size: -
d_call: -
cdr3_aa: CASSQEGRSLNEKLFF
cdr3_nt: TGTGCCAGCAGCCAAGAAGGCAGAAGCCTTAATGAAAAACTGTTTTTT

v_call: TRBV5-6
j_call: TRBJ1-1
clone_size: -
d_call: -
cdr3_aa: CASSIRGVSPNTEAFF
cdr3_nt: TGTGCCAGCAGCATACGGGGCGTGTCCCCCAACACTGAAGCTTTCTTT

v_call: TRBV6-2/TRBV6-3
j_call: TRBJ2-5
clone_size: -
d_call: -
cdr3_aa: CASSYTDRLYQETQYF
cdr3_nt: TGTGCCAGCAGTTACACGGACAGACTATACCAAGAGACCCAGTACTTC

v_call: TRBV6-5
j_call: TRBJ2-3
clone_size: -
d_call: -
cdr3_aa: CASSLRTPRMSDTQYF
cdr3_nt: TGTGCCAGCAGTCTGAGGACCCCCCGTATGTCAGATACGCAGTATTTT

v_call: TRBV4-3
j_call: TRBJ2-3
clone_size: -
d_call: TRBD2
cdr3_aa: CASSQDWTSGGDTQYF
cdr3_nt: TGCGCCAGCAGCCAAGACTGGACTAGCGGGGGAGATACGCAGTATTTT

v_call: TRBV7-9
j_call: TRBJ1-1
clone_size: few
d_call: -
cdr3_aa: CASSPAGLMNTEAFF
cdr3_nt: TGTGCCAGCAGCCCAGCCGGGCTGATGAACACTGAAGCTTTCTTT

v_call: TRBV4-1
j_call: TRBJ2-5
clone_size: -
d_call: -
cdr3_aa: CASSPGRELKETQYF
cdr3_nt: TGCGCCAGCAGCCCGGGACGGGAATTGAAAGAGACCCAGTACTTC

v_call: TRBV28
j_call: TRBJ2-7
clone_size: -
d_call: -
cdr3_aa: CASRTGTQVPYEQYF
cdr3_nt: TGTGCCAGCAGAACCGGGACCCAAGTCCCCTACGAGCAGTACTTC

v_call: TRBV5-6
j_call: TRBJ1-1
clone_size: -
d_call: -
cdr3_aa: CASSFKPGLEAFF
cdr3_nt: TGTGCCAGCAGCTTCAAGCCGGGACTTGAAGCTTTCTTT

v_call: TRBV10-3
j_call: TRBJ1-1
clone_size: many
d_call: -
cdr3_aa: CAISESGFPEAFF
cdr3_nt: TGTGCCATCAGTGAGTCCGGGTTTCCTGAAGCTTTCTTT

v_call: TRBV7-2
j_call: TRBJ2-7
clone_size: -
d_call: -
cdr3_aa: CVSSLVLAGDEQYF
cdr3_nt: TGTGTCAGCAGCTTAGTACTAGCCGGCGATGAGCAGTACTTC

v_call: TRBV6-2/TRBV6-3
j_call: TRBJ2-1
clone_size: few
d_call: TRBD2
cdr3_aa: CASSYPGLAGGRLGGEQFF
cdr3_nt: TGTGCCAGCAGTTACCCGGGACTAGCGGGGGGCCGACTAGGAGGCGAGCAGTTCTTC

v_call: TRBV6-2/TRBV6-3
j_call: TRBJ2-7
clone_size: -
d_call: TRBD2
cdr3_aa: CASSYSSSGRFEQYF
cdr3_nt: TGTGCCAGCAGTTACTCGTCTAGCGGGAGGTTTGAGCAGTACTTC

v_call: TRBV21-1
j_call: TRBJ2-4
clone_size: -
d_call: -
cdr3_aa: CASIKRGLEAKNIQYF
cdr3_nt: TGTGCCAGCATCAAACGGGGGCTTGAGGCCAAAAACATTCAGTACTTC

v_call: TRBV6-5
j_call: TRBJ2-3
clone_size: -
d_call: -
cdr3_aa: CASSSRVSAVTDTQYF
cdr3_nt: TGTGCCAGCAGTTCCCGGGTCTCAGCAGTCACAGATACGCAGTATTTT

v_call: TRBV7-2
j_call: TRBJ2-3
clone_size: -
d_call: TRBD2
cdr3_aa: CASSLWRGANTDTQYF
cdr3_nt: TGTGCCAGCAGCTTATGGCGGGGGGCCAACACAGATACGCAGTATTTT

v_call: TRBV5-1
j_call: TRBJ1-4
clone_size: -
d_call: -
cdr3_aa: CASSSSRGGGEKLFF
cdr3_nt: TGCGCCAGCAGCTCATCCCGCGGCGGAGGAGAAAAACTGTTTTTT

v_call: TRBV10-2
j_call: TRBJ2-7
clone_size: few
d_call: -
cdr3_aa: CASSEPLYEQYF
cdr3_nt: TGCGCCAGCAGTGAGCCCCTCTACGAGCAGTACTTC

v_call: TRBV4-1
j_call: TRBJ2-7
clone_size: few
d_call: -
cdr3_aa: CASSQERGYTYEQYF
cdr3_nt: TGCGCCAGCAGCCAAGAACGGGGGTACACCTACGAGCAGTACTTC

v_call: TRBV12-3/TRBV12-4
j_call: TRBJ1-2
clone_size: -
d_call: TRBD1
cdr3_aa: CASKGARGYTF
cdr3_nt: TGTGCCAGCAAGGGGGCTCGGGGCTACACCTTC

v_call: TRBV9
j_call: TRBJ2-1
clone_size: few
d_call: TRBD2
cdr3_aa: CASSVDVSGGPYYEQFF
cdr3_nt: TGTGCCAGCAGCGTAGACGTTAGCGGGGGCCCATACTATGAGCAGTTCTTC

v_call: TRBV5-1
j_call: TRBJ1-1
clone_size: -
d_call: TRBD1
cdr3_aa: CASSLGGGQGSTEAFF
cdr3_nt: TGCGCCAGCAGCTTGGGGGGGGGACAGGGAAGCACTGAAGCTTTCTTT

v_call: TRBV7-2
j_call: TRBJ2-5
clone_size: -
d_call: TRBD1
cdr3_aa: CASSLVGQGAGYGQYF
cdr3_nt: TGTGCCAGCAGCTTAGTGGGACAGGGGGCGGGTTACGGGCAGTACTTC

v_call: TRBV5-6
j_call: TRBJ1-6
clone_size: -
d_call: -
cdr3_aa: CASSLFERPLHF
cdr3_nt: TGTGCCAGCAGCTTGTTTGAACGTCCCCTCCACTTT

v_call: TRBV4-1
j_call: TRBJ2-2
clone_size: -
d_call: TRBD2
cdr3_aa: CASSHHAGGLNGELFF
cdr3_nt: TGCGCCAGCAGCCATCACGCGGGAGGTCTTAACGGGGAGCTGTTTTTT

v_call: TRBV5-1
j_call: TRBJ1-1
clone_size: few
d_call: -
cdr3_aa: CASSLDGEAFF
cdr3_nt: TGCGCCAGCAGCTTGGACGGTGAAGCTTTCTTT

v_call: TRBV9
j_call: TRBJ2-1
clone_size: -
d_call: TRBD2
cdr3_aa: CASSVEGRADEQFF
cdr3_nt: TGTGCCAGCAGCGTAGAGGGGAGGGCGGATGAGCAGTTCTTC